This TCR beta chain was retrieved from a study of Ad26.COV2.S vaccination and SARS-CoV-2 variants. About the research overall: Recipients of Ad26.COV2.S got it intramuscularly, once or twice 56 days apart.

Repertoires were generated with immunoSEQ multiplex PCR, while TCRdb's copy carries only in-frame clones and drops some. This sample has around 320,000 clones, with about 86% found just once. Germline-derived CDR1 and CDR2 are MDHEN and SYDVKM. Trimming removed 10 bases at V and 8 bases at J, with 17 bases between. This CDR3 has 12 amino acids. Treatment of the sample: roughly 19 received Ad26.COV2.S at low or high dose, single or two shots; roughly five received placebo; per-sample allocation not given. Sampling took place 63 days after the first vaccine or placebo injection. The V call is TRBV28, the J call TRBJ1-1, with D unclear. This TCR was sampled from a person between 18 and 59 years old who received the Ad26.COV2.S COVID-19 vaccine or a placebo. The material sequenced was peripheral blood, taken in a trial of Ad26.COV2.S vaccine versus placebo. Written as DNA, the CDR3 is TGTGCCACCCTGCTAGCACAGAGAGAAGCTTTCTTT. Protein sequence: CATLLAQREAFF.